This passage covers 22 T cell receptor beta chains from one sample sequenced in a study of shared clonotypes between healthy human individuals. Clones were read by immunoSEQ multiplex PCR, and TCRdb kept only the in-frame ones, dropping some. Counted here are millions of clones, approximately 94% occurring once; the ten biggest clones make up 1.1%. It was CD45RO-negative cells, positively selected for CCR7, that made up naive CD8 cells, with terminally differentiated effector memory CD45RA+ cells excluded. Sequenced: naive CD8+ T cells sorted from blood. These receptor sequences come from a man aged 18 to 30 in good health.

The chain is built from TRBV30 and TRBJ2-7; no reliable D call. The V end lost 0 bases, the J end lost 6 bases, and 6 bases lay between the germline ends. The CDR3 length is 11 residues. Looked up from germline, CDR1 is GTSNPN and CDR2 is SVGIG (reference sequence). The CDR3 coding sequence is TGTGCCTGGAGTGTTATAGGCGAGCAGTACTTC. Translated, it gives CAWSVIGEQYF.

The J gene is TRBJ1-2, the V gene TRBV2; TRBD1 might be the D (5 bases). There are 14 residues in the CDR3. CDR1 is SNHLY, CDR2 FYNNEI, per germline. The V gene lost 3 bases and the J gene lost 0 bases, with 8 bases spanning the gap. CDR3 in amino acids: CASSETVSNYGYTF. As DNA, the CDR3 is TGTGCCAGCAGTGAGACAGTGTCTAACTATGGCTACACCTTC.

The V call is TRBV4-1, the J call TRBJ2-7; perhaps D is TRBD1 or TRBD2 (5 bases each). CDR3 size: 15 residues. Germline V gene sequence: CDR1 MGHRA, CDR2 YSYEKL. The germline V and J ends were trimmed by 2 bases and 2 bases, with 13 bases remaining between them. Written as DNA, the CDR3 is TGCGCCAGCAGCCAAACGGGGCTAGCACCCTACGAGCAGTACTTC. Protein: CASSQTGLAPYEQYF.

The gene calls are TRBV5-6 and TRBJ1-1; tentative D call: TRBD1 (5 bases). V was pared by 0 bases and J by 4 bases, with 19 bases between. Germline V gene data show CDR1 as SGHDT and CDR2 as YYEEEE. The CDR3 is 17 residues long. The CDR3 reads CASSLVPGFERSTEAFF. The CDR3 DNA reads as TGTGCCAGCAGCTTGGTCCCAGGGTTCGAGAGGAGCACTGAAGCTTTCTTT.

This chain links TRBV27 with TRBJ2-5; no firm D call. The germline gives CDR1 MNHEY, CDR2 SMNVEV (reference sequence). V dropped 2 bases and J dropped 5 bases, with 15 bases sitting between them. The CDR3 spans 15 residues. CDR3 loop: CASSLQDRGVETQYF. Here the CDR3 DNA reads TGTGCCAGCAGTTTACAGGACCGTGGGGTGGAGACCCAGTACTTC.

The CDR3 nucleotides read TGCGCCAGCAGCCAAGAGGACGCCGGGACTAGCCACCGCAATGAGCAGTTCTTC. The encoded protein is CASSQEDAGTSHRNEQFF. The chain couples TRBV4-1 to TRBJ2-1, with 9 positions matching TRBD2. CDR1 and CDR2 from the germline V gene are MGHRA and YSYEKL. The CDR3 length is 18 residues. V lost 0 bases and J lost 6; bases outside the gene matches: 12.

The chain joins TRBV28 to TRBJ1-1; possible D gene TRBD1, 6 bases. This CDR3 has 13 residues. Trimming took off 6 bases at V and 2 bases at J, with 10 bases between the two ends. The germline gives CDR1 MDHEN, CDR2 SYDVKM. The chain's CDR3 is CASSRGHNTEAFF. The CDR3 coding sequence is TGTGCCAGCAGCCGGGGGCACAACACTGAAGCTTTCTTT.

A word on this clone: This same CDR3 is encoded by further DNA sequences in the sample. The chain joins TRBV28 to TRBJ1-1; D not certain. V lost 3 bases to trimming and J lost 1 base, with 6 bases between them. There are 13 residues in the CDR3. Per germline, CDR1 MDHEN and CDR2 SYDVKM. In nucleotides, the CDR3 is TGTGCCAGCAGTTTCAGGCCGAACACTGAAGCTTTCTTT. It encodes CASSFRPNTEAFF. The whole variable domain, filled in from reference TRBV28 and TRBJ1-1, reads DVKVTQSSRYLVKRTGEKVFLECVQDMDHENMFWYRQDPGLGLRLIYFSYDVKMKEKGDIPEGYSVSREKKERFSLILESASTNQTSMYLCASSFRPNTEAFFGQGTRLTVV.

The CDR3 reads CASSQFQGTGELFF. The CDR3 coding sequence is TGCGCCAGCAGCCAATTCCAGGGAACCGGGGAGCTGTTTTTT. This chain links TRBV4-1 with TRBJ2-2, with D perhaps matching TRBD1 (5 bases). The CDR3 has 14 residues. V gave up 2 bases and J gave up 5 bases, with 9 bases separating them. Germline lookup yields CDR1 MGHRA and CDR2 YSYEKL.

V is TRBV10-3 and J is TRBJ2-7, with 11 nucleotides matching TRBD1. Per germline, CDR1 ENHRY and CDR2 SYGVKD. This CDR3 comprises 17 residues. V lost 11 bases, J lost 3 bases, and 18 bases stayed unmatched. In nucleotides, the CDR3 is TGTGCCTCCCAGGACCTCAACCGGGACAGGGGGATCTACGAGCAGTACTTC. It yields the protein CASQDLNRDRGIYEQYF.

CDR3 in amino acids: CASGPTSYEQYF. CDR3 nucleotide sequence: TGTGCCAGCGGGCCCACGAGTTACGAGCAGTACTTC. The chain carries TRBV27 and TRBJ2-7; no clear D. The germline V gene has CDR1 MNHEY and CDR2 SMNVEV (reference sequence). Trimming shortened V by 8 bases and J by 4 bases, and 12 bases separated the two germline ends. CDR3 length: 12 amino acids.

The chain carries TRBV7-9 and TRBJ2-7; TRBD2 might be the D (5 bases). V lost 8 bases and J 7 bases, leaving 18 bases between the germline ends. Germline assignment: CDR1 SEHNR and CDR2 FQNEAQ (reference sequence). CDR3 length: 13 residues. This CDR3 reads CASSSPTAREQYF. CDR3 DNA sequence: TGTGCCAGCTCTAGCCCGACGGCCAGGGAGCAGTACTTC.

The rearrangement links TRBV27 to TRBJ2-2; D might be TRBD1 (6 bases). Germline V gene sequence: CDR1 MNHEY, CDR2 SMNVEV (reference sequence). V lost 4 bases and J lost 6, with 18 bases in between. The CDR3 consists of 16 residues. The CDR3 DNA sequence: TGTGCCAGCAGTTACTCCGAGGGGGAGTGGCCCGGGGAGCTGTTTTTT. Translation gives CASSYSEGEWPGELFF.

CDR3 DNA: TGTGCCAGCAGTGAAAGGGCGGGAGCCTACGAGCAGTACTTC. Its translation is CASSERAGAYEQYF. The chain carries TRBV6-1 and TRBJ2-7, with 7 positions matching TRBD2. The CDR3 contains 14 residues. Germline assignment: CDR1 MNHNS and CDR2 SASEGT. J was trimmed by 2 bases and V by 2 bases; bases with no gene match: 3.

The chain is built from TRBV9 and TRBJ1-2; D perhaps matches TRBD1 (5 bases). Germline V CDR1 and CDR2: SGDLS, YYNGEE. CDR3 length: 12 residues. The V end lost 4 bases, the J end lost 2 bases, and 6 bases lay between the germline ends. This CDR3 is CASSRTNYGYTF. CDR3 nucleotides: TGTGCCAGCAGCCGGACAAACTATGGCTACACCTTC. The variable domain in full, with the rest retrieved from reference TRBV9 and TRBJ1-2, is DSGVTQTPKHLITATGQRVTLRCSPRSGDLSVYWYQQSLDQGLQFLIQYYNGEERAKGNILERFSAQQFPDLHSELNLSSLELGDSALYFCASSRTNYGYTFGSGTRLTVV.

In DNA, the CDR3 is TGTGCCAGCAGTTTAAGACAGGGCAACATGAACACTGAAGCTTTCTTT. Translating it yields CASSLRQGNMNTEAFF. This chain connects TRBV28 to TRBJ1-1, with 7 bases fitting TRBD1. CDR3 length: 16 residues. V gave up 2 bases and J gave up 0 bases; unmatched junction bases: 6. Per the germline V gene, CDR1 is MDHEN and CDR2 is SYDVKM.

The V gene is TRBV28, the J gene TRBJ1-1; a weak D match, TRBD1 (6 bases). Per the germline V gene, CDR1 is MDHEN and CDR2 is SYDVKM. This CDR3 has 15 residues. V was pared by 6 bases and J by 0 bases, with 14 bases between. CDR3: CASRQRGHLNTEAFF. DNA of the CDR3: TGTGCCAGCAGACAGAGGGGACACTTGAACACTGAAGCTTTCTTT.

A note on this clone: The junction departs from germline at one end; a sequencing error may be responsible. The chain employs TRBV13 and TRBJ2-1, with D tentatively TRBD2 (6 bases). CDR3 length: 13 amino acids. From germline, CDR1 is PRHDT and CDR2 FYEKMQ (reference sequence). CDR3 region: CASSLGGEIEQFF. The CDR3 nucleotides read TGTGCCAGCAGCCTAGGCGGGGAGATTGAGCAGTTCTTC.

This chain joins TRBV5-4 and TRBJ2-1, with D possibly called TRBD1 or TRBD2 (6 bases each). V lost 0 bases to trimming and J lost 6 bases, with 10 bases between them. This CDR3 comprises 14 residues. Germline V lookup: CDR1 SGHNT, CDR2 YYREEE (reference sequence). CDR3 sequence (DNA): TGTGCCAGCAGCTTGGAGGGGGGAAGCAATGAGCAGTTCTTC. It yields the protein CASSLEGGSNEQFF.

The rearrangement uses TRBV6-5 and TRBJ2-1; 8 nucleotides match TRBD1. The trim removed 5 bases at V and 3 bases at J, leaving 6 bases unmatched. The CDR3 consists of 15 residues. The germline V gene has CDR1 MNHEY and CDR2 SVGAGI. The CDR3 spells CASSPGGSIYNEQFF. The CDR3, as DNA: TGTGCCAGCAGTCCAGGGGGCTCGATCTACAATGAGCAGTTCTTC.

On this clone itself: Other DNA sequences in the same sample also yield this CDR3. The gene calls are TRBV5-6 and TRBJ1-2; D is ambiguous. V lost 2 bases and J 1 base, leaving 6 bases between the germline ends. The CDR3 spans 13 residues. Germline lookup yields CDR1 SGHDT and CDR2 YYEEEE. The CDR3 DNA is TGTGCCAGCAGCTTCCCCGGTAACTATGGCTACACCTTC. It specifies CASSFPGNYGYTF.

V is TRBV27 and J is TRBJ2-7, with D possibly matching TRBD1 (6 bases). Trimming left V 6 bases short and J 2 bases short, with 17 bases between. CDR3 size: 15 residues. The germline gives CDR1 MNHEY, CDR2 SMNVEV (reference sequence). This chain's CDR3 is CASRQDQGLTYEQYF. The CDR3 DNA sequence: TGTGCCAGCAGGCAAGACCAGGGGTTGACCTACGAGCAGTACTTC.